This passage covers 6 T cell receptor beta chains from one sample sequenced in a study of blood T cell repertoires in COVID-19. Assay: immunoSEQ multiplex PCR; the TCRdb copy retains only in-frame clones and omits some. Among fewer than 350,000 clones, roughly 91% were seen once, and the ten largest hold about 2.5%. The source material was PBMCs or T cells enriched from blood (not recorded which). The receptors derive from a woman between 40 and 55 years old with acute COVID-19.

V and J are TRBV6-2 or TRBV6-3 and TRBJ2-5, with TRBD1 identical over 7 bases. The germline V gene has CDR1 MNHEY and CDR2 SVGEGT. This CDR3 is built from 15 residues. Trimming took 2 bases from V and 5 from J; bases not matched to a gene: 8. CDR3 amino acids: CASSYTGVPTETQYF. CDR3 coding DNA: TGTGCCAGCAGTTACACAGGGGTTCCTACGGAGACCCAGTACTTC.

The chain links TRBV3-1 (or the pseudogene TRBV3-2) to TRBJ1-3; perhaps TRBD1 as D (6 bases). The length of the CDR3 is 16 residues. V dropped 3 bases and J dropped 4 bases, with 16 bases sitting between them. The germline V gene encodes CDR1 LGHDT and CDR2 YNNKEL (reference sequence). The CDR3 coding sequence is TGTGCCAGCAGCCACCGTACAGGGACCCTAGGAAACACCATATATTTT. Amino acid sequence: CASSHRTGTLGNTIYF.

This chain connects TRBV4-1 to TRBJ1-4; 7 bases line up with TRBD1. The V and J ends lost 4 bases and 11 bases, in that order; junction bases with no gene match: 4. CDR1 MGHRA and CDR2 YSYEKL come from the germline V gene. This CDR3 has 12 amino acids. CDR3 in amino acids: CASSPDRVKLFF. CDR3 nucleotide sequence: TGCGCCAGCAGCCCAGACAGGGTTAAACTGTTTTTT.

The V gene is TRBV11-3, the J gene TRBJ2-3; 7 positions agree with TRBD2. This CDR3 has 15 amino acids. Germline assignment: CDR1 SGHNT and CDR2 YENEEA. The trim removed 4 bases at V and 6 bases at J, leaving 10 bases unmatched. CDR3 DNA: TGTGCCAGCAGCTCACCTCGGGAGGTGGGGGATACGCAGTATTTT. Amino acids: CASSSPREVGDTQYF.

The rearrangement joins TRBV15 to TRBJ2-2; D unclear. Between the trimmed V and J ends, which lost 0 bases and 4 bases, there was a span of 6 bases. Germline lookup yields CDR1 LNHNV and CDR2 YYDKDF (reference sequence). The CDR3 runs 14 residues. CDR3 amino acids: CATSRDYSTGELFF. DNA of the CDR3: TGTGCCACCAGCAGAGATTACTCCACCGGGGAGCTGTTTTTT.

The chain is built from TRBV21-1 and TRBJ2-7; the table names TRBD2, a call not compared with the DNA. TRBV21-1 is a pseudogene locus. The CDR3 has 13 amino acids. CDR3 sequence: CASGGGGVSEQYF. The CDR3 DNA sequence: TGTGCCAGCGGCGGGGGGGGAGTGAGCGAGCAGTACTTC.